This entry features one T cell receptor (beta chain) sequence. Data came from immunoSEQ multiplex PCR; TCRdb stores just in-frame clones and leaves some out. The sample has approximately 170,000 clones; 80% to 90% are singletons. These data come from a study of blood T cell repertoires in COVID-19. Trimming at V came to 5 bases and at J to 0 bases, leaving 10 bases not matched to a gene. CDR1 and CDR2 from the germline V gene are LNHDA and SQIVND (reference sequence). The CDR3 runs 17 residues. The chain employs TRBV19 and TRBJ1-1; TRBD1 agrees at 9 bases. This receptor was taken from a man aged 18 to 35 who had recovered from COVID-19. Sequencing was carried out using peripheral blood. CDR3 nucleotide sequence: TGTGCCAGTAGTCCCCCGGGACAGGGAACTATGAACACTGAAGCTTTCTTT. This codes for CASSPPGQGTMNTEAFF.